This T cell receptor beta chain was recorded in a study of T cells in localized non-small cell lung cancer. Sequenced by immunoSEQ multiplex PCR; TCRdb stores in-frame clones only, minus some. The repertoire includes 40,000 to 60,000 clones, around nine tenths of them detected once, and approximately 16% sits in the top ten. CDR3 length equals 17 residues. Germline CDR1 is LGHNT and CDR2 is FRNRAP. V lost 2 bases and J lost 1, with 17 bases in between. This receptor was taken from a female donor with stage II lung adenocarcinoma. The gene calls are TRBV12-5 and TRBJ1-1; D gene unclear. Sample: PBMCs, taken before any cancer treatment. The CDR3 region has the DNA TGTGCTAGTGGTTTGATTTGGGCAGGCGGGAGGAACACTGAAGCTTTCTTT. Its translation is CASGLIWAGGRNTEAFF.